The clone carrying this TCR beta chain occurred many times. Its cognate antigen is unknown. The data belong to a study of T cells in Graves' hyperthyroidism and ophthalmopathy. Study findings and constraints: The model predicted ophthalmopathy a median around 6.5 months before onset. Blood shared most expanded thyroid clonotypes above 0.001.

Amplified TCR beta CDR3 regions derived from RNA transcripts. The primer set for the first-round RT-PCR of the TCR CDR3 was HTBI. TCRdb re-analysed the multiplex PCR reads in MiXCR, keeping a single row per CDR3 protein. Altogether hundreds of thousands of distinct CDR3 sequences are present, more than 30% being singletons, with the ten largest covering around 9.3%. Graves' hyperthyroidism showing no ophthalmopathy progression within 18 months was considered stable. Source material for PBMCs was roughly 10 ml fresh peripheral blood. Trimming took 1 base from V and 5 from J, leaving 14 bases between them. This CDR3 contains 14 residues. Germline V CDR1 and CDR2: DFQATT, SNEGSKA (reference sequence).

Sequencing used blood. The source is a man younger than 35 with Graves' hyperthyroidism. This chain uses TRBV20-1 with TRBJ2-5, with D possibly matching TRBD1 (6 bases). The CDR3 DNA sequence: TGCAGTGCTAGAGCGGCAGGCCAGGGGGAGACCCAGTACTTC. As protein: CSARAAGQGETQYF.